This TCR beta chain was profiled in a study of CD8 T cells in ankylosing spondylitis. Findings of the study overall: A CD8+ phenotype characterized the disease-linked clones, which were relatively rare in peripheral blood. Reportedly, disease-linked clones are significantly enriched in ankylosing spondylitis patients' matched synovial fluid. Certain motif variants had earlier been reported in reactive arthritis synovial fluid and blood. Characteristic, it appeared, of ankylosing spondylitis blood was a TCR beta motif of fewer than 10 highly homologous variants.

Libraries of TCR beta came from quantitative 5'-RACE with molecular barcodes. TCRdb fed the 5' RACE reads into MiXCR, producing one record per CDR3 protein. The sample lists fewer than 500,000 distinct CDR3 sequences, roughly 27% occurring once. This clonotype has more than one count but fewer than ten. What it binds is not known. The germline V gene encodes CDR1 SGHRS and CDR2 YFSETQ. Between the trimmed V and J ends, which lost 0 bases and 3 bases, there was a span of 14 bases. The CDR3 extends over 16 amino acids. The receptor comes from a male donor with ankylosing spondylitis. Sequencing input: blood, either unsorted or a sorted T cell fraction (not recorded which). The J gene is TRBJ2-3, the V gene TRBV5-1; D is possibly TRBD2 (6 bases). CDR3 DNA: TGCGCCAGCAGCTTGGCCTGGCAAGGAGGGACAGATACGCAGTATTTT. Its protein is CASSLAWQGGTDTQYF.